The rows below give T cell receptor beta chains drawn from one sample of a study of radiation and T cells in renal cell carcinoma. Repertoires were generated with immunoSEQ multiplex PCR, while TCRdb's copy carries only in-frame clones and drops some. The table has more than 140,000 clones, less than 85% seen once; the top ten hold roughly 23%. The material sequenced was blood, taken from a patient whose treatment included radiotherapy and nephrectomy. These receptors all stem from a woman between 50 and 59 years old with renal cell carcinoma. CDR3s include the opening cysteine and the closing phenylalanine or tryptophan. The D gene is left open where the match is weak. Clone sizes are given selectively: once, few, many, or a class where the clone is expanded.

len,j_gene,abundance,v_gene,d_gene,CDR3aa,CDR3nt
15,TRBJ2-7,once,TRBV28,-,CASSFAQALSYEQYF,TGTGCCAGCAGTTTCGCCCAAGCGCTGTCCTACGAGCAGTACTTC
15,TRBJ1-4,-,TRBV5-1,-,CASSSIVGGSEKLFF,TGCGCCAGCAGCTCCATTGTGGGGGGAAGTGAAAAACTGTTTTTT
12,TRBJ2-7,-,TRBV6-6,-,CASETAAYEQYF,TGTGCCAGTGAGACTGCTGCCTACGAGCAGTACTTC
15,TRBJ1-2,-,TRBV18,TRBD1,CASSPPMTGRSGYTF,TGTGCCAGCTCACCACCGATGACAGGGAGGTCTGGCTACACCTTC
13,TRBJ1-1,-,TRBV7-2,TRBD1,CASSPRTGTEAFF,TGTGCCAGCAGCCCTAGGACAGGGACTGAAGCTTTCTTT
16,TRBJ1-1,-,TRBV28,TRBD1,CASSFVRGQVDTEAFF,TGTGCCAGCAGTTTCGTCAGGGGGCAAGTGGACACTGAAGCTTTCTTT
14,TRBJ1-6,once,TRBV5-8,-,CASSLVPGGSPLHF,TGTGCCAGCAGCTTGGTACCGGGAGGTTCACCCCTCCACTTT
18,TRBJ2-6,-,TRBV10-1,-,CASSESRIAGAGANVLTF,TGCGCCAGCAGTGAGTCGAGGATTGCCGGGGCTGGGGCCAACGTCCTGACTTTC
13,TRBJ1-2,-,TRBV5-4,-,CASSFEPEGGVDF,TGTGCCAGCAGCTTCGAGCCGGAGGGTGGAGTAGACTTC
15,TRBJ1-2,-,TRBV7-2,-,CASSLSTEYGYGYTF,TGTGCCAGCAGCTTATCCACAGAGTATGGCTATGGCTACACCTTC
14,TRBJ2-7,-,TRBV4-1,-,CASSQGRGRDEQYF,TGCGCCAGCAGCCAAGGCCGGGGGCGCGACGAGCAGTACTTC
15,TRBJ2-2,-,TRBV4-2,-,CASSQEYRLTGELFF,TGTGCCAGCAGCCAAGAGTATCGCCTCACCGGGGAGCTGTTTTTT
15,TRBJ2-2,-,TRBV9,-,CASSDRTPYTGELFF,TGTGCCAGCAGCGATCGGACTCCCTACACCGGGGAGCTGTTTTTT
13,TRBJ2-3,once,TRBV7-2,-,CASSRDPQDTQYF,TGTGCCAGCAGCCGCGACCCCCAAGATACGCAGTATTTT
14,TRBJ2-3,-,TRBV30,TRBD2,CAWSVSGGTDTQYF,TGTGCCTGGAGTGTTAGCGGGGGGACAGATACGCAGTATTTT
17,TRBJ1-2,-,TRBV9,-,CASSPEGGGLANYGYTF,TGTGCCAGCAGCCCCGAGGGGGGGGGACTAGCTAACTATGGCTACACCTTC
17,TRBJ2-1,-,TRBV7-2,TRBD2,CASSLGGSGGIYNEQFF,TGTGCCAGCAGCTTAGGTGGTAGCGGGGGCATCTACAATGAGCAGTTCTTC
13,TRBJ2-7,-,TRBV9,TRBD2,CARPGLPSYEQYF,TGTGCCAGGCCGGGACTACCCTCCTACGAGCAGTACTTC
17,TRBJ2-7,-,TRBV4-3,-,CASSRGPPGAVPYEQYF,TGCGCCAGCAGCCGCGGACCTCCGGGCGCTGTGCCCTACGAGCAGTACTTC
15,TRBJ1-1,-,TRBV6-6,-,CASSYVRGGRTEAFF,TGTGCCAGCAGTTATGTCAGGGGCGGTAGGACTGAAGCTTTCTTT
15,TRBJ2-5,many,TRBV18,-,CASSPSEGVQETQYF,TGTGCCAGCTCACCCTCCGAGGGGGTCCAAGAGACCCAGTACTTC
15,TRBJ2-4,once,TRBV7-2,TRBD1,CASSLVVGQGNIQYF,TGTGCCAGCAGCTTAGTTGTTGGACAGGGTAACATTCAGTACTTC
12,TRBJ2-1,-,TRBV7-6,-,CASSLVDNEQFF,TGTGCCAGCAGCTTGGTCGACAATGAGCAGTTCTTC
14,TRBJ1-2,-,TRBV9,TRBD1,CASSVGGQLDGYTF,TGTGCCAGCAGCGTAGGGGGACAGTTGGACGGCTACACCTTC
11,TRBJ1-2,-,TRBV29-1,-,CSVDLAAGYTF,TGCAGCGTTGATTTGGCGGCGGGCTACACCTTC
15,TRBJ2-7,-,TRBV5-1,TRBD2,CASSLVASGSYEQYF,TGCGCCAGCAGCTTGGTGGCTAGCGGGAGTTACGAGCAGTACTTC
14,TRBJ1-4,few,TRBV7-6,-,CASSLQGLREKLFF,TGTGCCAGCAGCTTACAGGGCTTGAGGGAAAAACTGTTTTTT
14,TRBJ1-1,-,TRBV30,-,CAWGRKGMNTEAFF,TGTGCCTGGGGAAGGAAGGGTATGAACACTGAAGCTTTCTTT
12,TRBJ2-5,-,TRBV1,-,CTSSLRQETQYF,TGCACCAGCAGCTTGCGTCAAGAGACCCAGTACTTC
16,TRBJ2-7,-,TRBV5-1,-,CASSYSDGARLDEQYF,TGCGCCAGCAGCTACTCCGACGGCGCTCGGCTTGACGAGCAGTACTTC
14,TRBJ1-1,once,TRBV11-1,-,CASSPGGEMSEAFF,TGTGCCAGCAGCCCGGGGGGAGAGATGTCTGAAGCTTTCTTT
14,TRBJ1-4,-,TRBV7-2,-,CASRAERESEKLFF,TGTGCCAGCAGAGCAGAACGGGAAAGTGAAAAACTGTTTTTT
12,TRBJ2-7,few,TRBV14,-,CASSQVAIWQYF,TGTGCCAGCAGCCAAGTGGCGATTTGGCAGTACTTC
16,TRBJ2-2,-,TRBV2,TRBD2,CASSVNGGRASGELFF,TGTGCCAGCAGTGTTAATGGCGGGAGGGCCTCGGGGGAGCTGTTTTTT
16,TRBJ1-1,-,TRBV4-1,-,CASSPGGKGLNTEAFF,TGCGCCAGCAGCCCAGGTGGGAAGGGTTTGAACACTGAAGCTTTCTTT
17,TRBJ2-5,-,TRBV5-1,-,CASSSRSLGPGGETQYF,TGCGCCAGCAGCTCAAGATCGCTCGGGCCAGGCGGGGAGACCCAGTACTTC
15,TRBJ1-1,-,TRBV18,TRBD1,CASSEGGTGNTEAFF,TGTGCCAGCTCTGAAGGGGGGACAGGGAACACTGAAGCTTTCTTT
13,TRBJ2-2,few,TRBV2,-,CASIAERTGELFF,TGTGCCAGCATTGCGGAGCGCACCGGGGAGCTGTTTTTT
15,TRBJ1-6,-,TRBV7-2,-,CASSFRGEYNSPLHF,TGTGCCAGCAGCTTTAGGGGGGAATATAATTCACCCCTCCACTTT
17,TRBJ1-6,-,TRBV19,-,CASSIRQVNSYNSPLHF,TGTGCCAGTAGTATCCGACAGGTGAACTCCTATAATTCACCCCTCCACTTT
13,TRBJ2-3,few,TRBV5-6,-,CASSLPATDTQYF,TGTGCCAGCAGCTTGCCAGCCACAGATACGCAGTATTTT
15,TRBJ1-4,-,TRBV5-1,TRBD1,CASSGGTATNEKLFF,TGCGCCAGCAGCGGCGGGACAGCAACTAATGAAAAACTGTTTTTT
13,TRBJ1-2,once,TRBV6-6,-,CASSGMVGEGYTF,TGTGCCAGCAGCGGAATGGTGGGGGAAGGCTACACCTTC
16,TRBJ2-3,-,TRBV4-2,TRBD2,CASSQAREASRDTQYF,TGTGCCAGCAGCCAAGCCCGGGAGGCATCGCGGGATACGCAGTATTTT